Shown below are 31 T cell receptor beta chains from a single sample sequenced in a study of T cells in Graves' hyperthyroidism and ophthalmopathy. The source material, RNA transcripts, was used to amplify TCR beta CDR3 regions. First-round RT-PCR with HTBI primers amplified the TCR CDR3 region. A single record per CDR3 protein comes from TCRdb applying MiXCR to the multiplex PCR reads. The table has a few hundred thousand distinct CDR3 sequences, 15% to 19% seen once. Sequenced: blood. The source is a woman aged 25-40 years with Graves' hyperthyroidism.

This clonotype was observed many times. V gene TRBV18 combines with J gene TRBJ2-1, with 11 bases matching TRBD2. Germline CDR1 reads KGHSH; CDR2 reads LQKENI. V trimming: 1 base; J trimming: 10 bases; junction bases outside the gene matches: 9. This CDR3 is built from 16 residues. The CDR3 region is CASSPQGTSGPGEQFF. In DNA, the CDR3 is TGTGCCAGCTCACCACAGGGGACTAGCGGTCCTGGGGAGCAGTTCTTC.

The sample holds many counts of this clonotype. This chain connects TRBV27 to TRBJ1-6, with D uncertain. The germline V gene encodes CDR1 MNHEY and CDR2 SMNVEV (reference sequence). Deletions cut 6 bases from V and 10 bases from J, with 13 bases between. This CDR3 contains 13 residues. Here the CDR3 reads CASRLISESPLHF. For the CDR3, the DNA is TGTGCCAGCAGACTCATCTCGGAGTCACCCCTCCACTTT.

The V and J genes are TRBV5-5 and TRBJ2-3; the match to TRBD2 covers 9 bases. The CDR3 runs 19 residues. J lost 4 bases, V lost 3 bases, and 18 bases had no gene match. Per germline, CDR1 SGHKS and CDR2 YYEKEE (reference sequence). DNA of the CDR3: TGTGCCAGCAGCTACGAGTTAACAGCGGGAGGCCACTTCCCAGATACGCAGTATTTT. This translates into CASSYELTAGGHFPDTQYF. Complete variable domain (other parts from reference TRBV5-5 and TRBJ2-3): DAGVTQSPTHLIKTRGQQVTLRCSPISGHKSVSWYQQVLGQGPQFIFQYYEKEERGRGNFPDRFSARQFPNYSSELNVNALLLGDSALYLCASSYELTAGGHFPDTQYFGPGTRLTVL.

This clonotype was counted at least ten times. V gene TRBV28 combines with J gene TRBJ1-4; 7 nucleotides align to TRBD1. The CDR3 totals 14 residues. V lost 6 bases to trimming and J lost 11 bases; unmatched junction nucleotides: 12. Germline V gene sequence: CDR1 MDHEN, CDR2 SYDVKM. Here the CDR3 DNA reads TGTGCCAGCAGGGACCCGGGACAGTATAGGAAACTGTTTTTT. Translating it yields CASRDPGQYRKLFF.

The gene calls are TRBV2 and TRBJ2-7, with D perhaps matching TRBD1 or TRBD2 (5 bases each). The CDR3 contains 14 residues. V was clipped by 3 bases and J by 1 base, with 10 bases between them. Germline CDR1 and CDR2: SNHLY and FYNNEI. The CDR3 reads CASSEGVRSYEQYF. The CDR3 DNA follows: TGTGCCAGCAGTGAGGGGGTTCGGTCCTACGAGCAGTACTTC.

This clonotype was seen many times. The chain links TRBV7-9 to TRBJ1-2; D remains ambiguous. The CDR3 has 15 residues. Trimming stripped 4 bases from V and 0 bases from J, with 12 bases between. Germline V gene lookup returns CDR1 SEHNR and CDR2 FQNEAQ (reference sequence). CDR3 DNA: TGTGCCAGCAGCTCCGGACCAACATCTAACTATGGCTACACCTTC. Its translation: CASSSGPTSNYGYTF.

This clonotype came up many times. The V gene is TRBV6-1, the J gene TRBJ1-1, with 7 bases that match TRBD1. The CDR3 runs to 14 residues. Per the germline V gene, CDR1 is MNHNS and CDR2 is SASEGT. J lost 4 bases, V lost 6 bases, and 8 bases had no gene match. As DNA, the CDR3 is TGTGCCAGCAGGAAGGACAGGACGGGCACTGAAGCTTTCTTT. It codes for CASRKDRTGTEAFF.

This clonotype was observed a handful of times. This chain connects TRBV20-1 to TRBJ2-3; 8 nucleotides line up with TRBD2. The CDR3 has 16 residues. J gave up 1 base and V 1 base, and 7 bases lay outside the gene matches. The germline V gene encodes CDR1 DFQATT and CDR2 SNEGSKA (reference sequence). The CDR3 DNA reads as TGCAGTGCTAGAGTTTTTACTAGCGGAGGCACAGATACGCAGTATTTT. Its protein product is CSARVFTSGGTDTQYF.

This clonotype was counted between two and nine times. The V gene is TRBV5-1, the J gene TRBJ2-7; D gene uncertain. The germline gives CDR1 SGHRS, CDR2 YFSETQ. The length of the CDR3 is 14 residues. With 5 bases removed from V and 2 bases from J, the gap between germline ends came to 14 bases. As DNA, the CDR3 is TGCGCCAGCAGTTCCTCAACTGTGACCTACGAGCAGTACTTC. It is translated as CASSSSTVTYEQYF.

There are a few counts of this clonotype. A much larger clonotype is one base distant, so this may be a read error. The chain uses TRBV5-8 and TRBJ2-7; 9 bases fit TRBD1. This CDR3 region has 14 residues. CDR1 is SGHTS and CDR2 is YDEGEE in the germline V gene. Trimming took 2 bases from V and 2 from J; bases not matched to a gene: 2. As DNA, the CDR3 is TGTGCCAGCAGCTTCGGGGACAGGGCCTACGAGCAGTACTTC. Protein: CASSFGDRAYEQYF.

The chain has TRBV10-1 and TRBJ2-2; TRBD2 agrees at 11 bases. V trimming: 0 bases; J trimming: 4 bases; junction bases outside the gene matches: 10. The CDR3 runs 19 residues. Per germline, CDR1 WNHNN and CDR2 SYGVQD (reference sequence). The CDR3 DNA sequence: TGCGCCAGCAGTGAGTCTTATCTAGCGGGAGGCAGTAGCACCGGGGAGCTGTTTTTT. Translating it yields CASSESYLAGGSSTGELFF.

This clonotype was seen many times. The CDR3 DNA sequence: TGTGCCAGCAGCCAAGAGGGACTAGCGCGCGGGGATACGCAGTATTTT. Encoded protein: CASSQEGLARGDTQYF. J is TRBJ2-3 and V is TRBV3-1, with 10 bases matching TRBD2. The V and J ends lost 0 bases and 6 bases, in that order; junction bases with no gene match: 6. Germline V gene lookup returns CDR1 LGHDT and CDR2 YNNKEL (reference sequence). The length of the CDR3 is 16 residues.

V and J are TRBV6-1 and TRBJ2-7, with D possibly matching TRBD2 (7 bases). Trimming shortened V by 10 bases and J by 1 base, and 14 bases separated the two germline ends. The CDR3 contains 13 residues. CDR1 and CDR2 (germline): MNHNS, SASEGT. The CDR3 region is CATSGGRSYEQYF. The DNA of the CDR3 is TGTGCCACATCGGGGGGCAGATCCTACGAGCAGTACTTC.

This clonotype appeared many times. The gene calls are TRBV3-1 and TRBJ2-3; D possibly corresponds to TRBD1 (6 bases). V lost 4 bases and J lost 6, with 14 bases in between. Per germline, CDR1 LGHDT and CDR2 YNNKEL (reference sequence). The CDR3 has 14 amino acids. CDR3 loop: CASSRLKTGDTQYF. As DNA, the CDR3 is TGTGCCAGCAGCCGCCTAAAAACAGGGGATACGCAGTATTTT.

This clonotype was found many times. The chain uses TRBV11-2 and TRBJ2-1; D is ambiguous. CDR3 length: 16 residues. Germline V gene sequence: CDR1 SGHAT, CDR2 FQNNGV. V was trimmed by 1 base and J by 9 bases, leaving 19 bases between them. CDR3 protein: CASSLVLSVLGSEQFF. CDR3 nucleotide sequence: TGTGCCAGCAGCTTAGTCTTATCGGTGTTGGGTAGTGAGCAGTTCTTC.

The chain has TRBV19 and TRBJ2-5; tentative D call: TRBD1 (6 bases). CDR3 size: 13 residues. V was pared by 1 base and J by 3 bases, with 6 bases between. Germline V gene lookup returns CDR1 LNHDA and CDR2 SQIVND (reference sequence). The CDR3 region is CASSIGTEETQYF. CDR3 in DNA: TGTGCCAGTAGTATAGGGACAGAAGAGACCCAGTACTTC.

This clonotype has at least ten counts. CDR3 DNA sequence: TGTGCCAGCAGGTACCGGGACAGCTATACCTACGAGCAGTACTTC. Encoded protein: CASRYRDSYTYEQYF. J is TRBJ2-7 and V is TRBV6-1; 7 bases agree with TRBD1. Germline V gene data show CDR1 as MNHNS and CDR2 as SASEGT. The CDR3 is 15 residues long. Germline trimming cut 6 bases from V and 2 bases from J; bases unmatched to any gene: 10.

This clonotype was seen ten or more times. The CDR3 DNA is TGTGCCAGCAGCCGACTAGCGACCTCCTACGAGCAGTACTTC. This codes for CASSRLATSYEQYF. V and J are TRBV2 and TRBJ2-7, with TRBD2 matching over 8 bases. Per the germline V gene, CDR1 is SNHLY and CDR2 is FYNNEI. This CDR3 contains 14 residues. Trimming took 6 bases from V and 0 from J; bases not matched to a gene: 4.

This clonotype has a count of ten or more. The chain's CDR3 is CASSLADSGSSDEQFF. In DNA, the CDR3 is TGTGCCAGCAGCTTAGCAGACTCAGGCTCTAGCGATGAGCAGTTCTTC. The chain recombines TRBV7-7 with TRBJ2-1, with D maybe TRBD2 (6 bases). This CDR3 has 16 residues. The V gene lost 0 bases and the J gene lost 8 bases, with 17 bases spanning the gap. CDR1 is SSHAT and CDR2 is FNYEAQ in the germline V gene (reference sequence).

There are a few counts of this clonotype. The chain joins TRBV7-9 to TRBJ1-5; 10 nucleotides match TRBD1. Per the germline V gene, CDR1 is SEHNR and CDR2 is FQNEAQ (reference sequence). With 5 bases clipped from V and 0 bases from J, the junction kept 4 bases outside the gene matches. This CDR3 contains 16 residues. CDR3 bases: TGTGCCAGCAGCACCGGGACAGGGGATAGCAATCAGCCCCAGCATTTT. Encoded protein: CASSTGTGDSNQPQHF.

The rearrangement links TRBV7-2 to TRBJ2-1, with 7 bases identical to TRBD1. The trim removed 6 bases at V and 7 bases at J, leaving 27 bases unmatched. The length of the CDR3 is 20 residues. Germline CDR1 and CDR2: SGHTA and FQGNSA. The CDR3 protein is CASSEIEYGQAFSKENEQFF. DNA for the CDR3: TGTGCCAGCAGTGAAATAGAGTATGGACAGGCATTTTCCAAGGAGAATGAGCAGTTCTTC. The variable domain in full, with the rest retrieved from reference TRBV7-2 and TRBJ2-1, is GAGVSQSPSNKVTEKGKDVELRCDPISGHTALYWYRQSLGQGLEFLIYFQGNSAPDKSGLPSDRFSAERTGGSVSTLTIQRTQQEDSAVYLCASSEIEYGQAFSKENEQFFGPGTRLTVL.

In this sample, this clonotype turned up many times. The chain employs TRBV27 and TRBJ1-2, with TRBD1 identical over 10 bases. The germline gives CDR1 MNHEY, CDR2 SMNVEV (reference sequence). V was clipped by 5 bases and J by 8 bases; unmatched bases: 8. The CDR3 runs 14 residues. CDR3 in amino acids: CASSPRTGGRGYTF. DNA for the CDR3: TGTGCCAGCAGTCCTAGGACAGGGGGTAGGGGCTACACCTTC.

This clonotype was detected ten times or more. V and J are TRBV20-1 and TRBJ2-7; D is perhaps TRBD2 (6 bases). Trimming removed 3 bases at V and 5 bases at J, with 20 bases between. Germline assignment: CDR1 DFQATT and CDR2 SNEGSKA (reference sequence). This CDR3 region has 15 residues. The CDR3 loop reads CSASSQALAKDEQYF. The CDR3 nucleotides are TGCAGTGCTAGTTCACAGGCACTAGCCAAGGACGAGCAGTACTTC.

The rearrangement joins TRBV10-1 to TRBJ2-3, with TRBD1 identical over 10 bases. J was trimmed by 0 bases and V by 9 bases; bases with no gene match: 15. Looked up from germline, CDR1 is WNHNN and CDR2 is SYGVQD (reference sequence). The CDR3 spans 18 residues. The DNA for the CDR3 is TGCGCCAGTAAGACCCCGAGGGACAGGGGAGGGAGCACAGATACGCAGTATTTT. It is translated as CASKTPRDRGGSTDTQYF.

This clonotype was recorded at least ten times. The J gene is TRBJ2-1, the V gene TRBV7-9; 9 bases map to TRBD2. This CDR3 has 15 amino acids. J gave up 8 bases and V 5 bases, and 10 bases lay outside the gene matches. Per the germline V gene, CDR1 is SEHNR and CDR2 is FQNEAQ (reference sequence). CDR3 nucleotide sequence: TGTGCCAGCAGCCCTGCGGGAGGGCCATACCATGAGCAGTTCTTC. It codes for CASSPAGGPYHEQFF.

The rearrangement links TRBV29-1 to TRBJ2-3, with unresolved D. The CDR3 has 12 residues. Germline values: CDR1 SQVTM, CDR2 ANQGSEA. Trimming removed 2 bases at V and 6 bases at J, with 9 bases between. CDR3 amino acids: CSVEIEEDTQYF. The CDR3 bases are TGCAGCGTTGAAATCGAGGAGGATACGCAGTATTTT.

V and J are TRBV30 and TRBJ1-5, with D tentatively TRBD1 (6 bases). This CDR3 contains 13 residues. The germline V gene encodes CDR1 GTSNPN and CDR2 SVGIG (reference sequence). V gave up 4 bases and J gave up 2 bases, with 9 bases separating them. Written as DNA, the CDR3 is TGTGCCTGGACCAGGGGCGGCAATCAGCCCCAGCATTTT. It encodes CAWTRGGNQPQHF.

This chain joins TRBV5-6 and TRBJ1-3; D is perhaps TRBD1 (6 bases). Trimming took off 1 base at V and 0 bases at J, with 14 bases between the two ends. The germline CDR1 and CDR2 sequences are SGHDT and YYEEEE. CDR3 length: 17 amino acids. The CDR3 here is CASSLSGHPDSGNTIYF. The CDR3 DNA sequence: TGTGCCAGCAGCTTGTCGGGACACCCAGACTCTGGAAACACCATATATTTT.

There are many counts of this clonotype. V is TRBV28 and J is TRBJ2-1, with 9 bases matching TRBD2. The CDR3 length is 15 residues. The V and J ends lost 4 bases and 7 bases, in that order; junction bases with no gene match: 8. Germline V gene lookup returns CDR1 MDHEN and CDR2 SYDVKM. The CDR3 DNA reads TGTGCCAGCAGTTCGCCGGTAGCGGGAGAGAATGAGCAGTTCTTC. Its protein product is CASSSPVAGENEQFF.

This clonotype was counted between two and nine times. The rearrangement joins TRBV29-1 to TRBJ2-2; no clear D gene. Germline CDR1 and CDR2: SQVTM and ANQGSEA. V lost 7 bases and J lost 6, with 15 bases in between. The CDR3 extends over 13 amino acids. The CDR3 spells CSAGLVGAGELFF. The CDR3 nucleotides read TGCAGCGCCGGTCTCGTAGGAGCCGGGGAGCTGTTTTTT.

The chain uses TRBV6-4 and TRBJ2-7; TRBD2 might be the D (5 bases). Germline loops: CDR1 MRHNA, CDR2 SNTAGT. The germline V and J ends were trimmed by 8 bases and 4 bases, with 12 bases remaining between them. CDR3 length equals 12 residues. Here the CDR3 DNA reads TGTGCCAGCCGGGCCAGGACTTACGAGCAGTACTTC. Translation gives CASRARTYEQYF.